This TCR beta chain was profiled in a study of brain T cells in children with intractable seizures (dated by TCRdb to the early 2020s). Context from the whole study: Resected brain tissue from about 50 pediatric epilepsy surgery cases was initially screened for immune gene transcripts with a NanoString immunology panel. Among the approximately 12 selected surgery cases, pre-surgery blood was additionally sequenced for eight, leaving four cases with brain tissue only.

The immunoSEQ assay was used to generate TCR beta chain sequences from genomic DNA. Turning to the authors' computational methods: CDR3 sequences that did not begin with the conserved framework cysteine at position 104 were removed manually. Clonality was calculated as one minus the normalized Shannon's Diversity Index, with values ranging from 0 (maximal diversity) to 1 (oligoclonal). To check whether a given CDR3 had different frequencies in two samples, for example brain versus blood, chi-squared comparison-of-proportions tests were used. Public clonotypes were found by searching immuneACCESS, and the VDJdb browser was used to assess similarity to known antiviral clonotypes. TCRdb's version of the immuneACCESS table is confined to in-frame rearrangements and falls short of the full clone set. An unresolved V gene accounts for under half of the shortfall where checked; the remainder is of unknown origin. The V and J calls and clone size are taken from that table; D and trimming were inferred from the DNA. The sample profile shows roughly 110,000 clones; 85% to 95% of them were found once. 3.8% of the sample goes to the ten largest clones.

The label giving this sample's time point can be read as: resected brain tissue, or blood drawn just prior to surgery. The surgery cases showing the highest brain T cell transcript signatures were chosen for TCR beta chain sequencing of brain tissue and, when available, of blood. Before surgery, patients had received at least one anti-epileptic drug. TCR-sequenced patients were children with drug-resistant epilepsy due to tuberous sclerosis complex, focal cortical dysplasia, Rasmussen encephalitis or hemimegalencephaly. Blood was drawn right before the epilepsy surgery. Bulk genomic DNA was isolated from unsorted brain tissue and whole blood using the Monarch genomic DNA purification kit. A distance of 4 bases separates the germline ends of V and J, which lose 4 bases and 1 base respectively. The CDR3, from cysteine to phenylalanine, totals 13 residues. The entry retains the CDR3 DNA only, 39 bases that are in frame from base 1. The germline V gene sets CDR1 to MGHRA and CDR2 to YSYEKL.

Comments on this clone: No antigen is known for it. No much larger clone exists at a distance of one base, and base qualities are not known.

General findings and caveats noted by the study authors: Because sequencing depth was different between pre-surgery and post-surgery blood, clones absent from the pre-surgery sample may reflect undersampling. The patients' HCMV serostatus was not known, and viral specificity was inferred solely from CDR3 sequence similarity.

This sequence was found in a boy younger than two with hemimegalencephaly and intractable seizures. The chain employs TRBV4-1 and TRBJ2-2; the D gene assignment is ambiguous. Sequenced here: peripheral blood, sampled at surgery. The DNA sequence follows: TGCGCCAGCAGCCGGGGGAACACCGGGGAGCTGTTTTTT. Translated, it gives CASSRGNTGELFF.